Below are 18 T cell receptor beta chains sequenced from a single sample in a study of blood T cell repertoires in COVID-19. Libraries were prepared by immunoSEQ multiplex PCR; TCRdb keeps only in-frame clonotypes and omits some of them. This sample yields under 200,000 clones, of which roughly 90% are seen a single time; about 6.3% belongs to the top ten. Source material: PBMCs or T cells enriched from blood (not recorded which). The receptors stem from a woman aged 45-65 years who had recovered from COVID-19.

The chain is built from TRBV5-8 and TRBJ2-7, with D maybe TRBD2 (6 bases). The length of the CDR3 is 15 residues. Germline V lookup: CDR1 SGHTS, CDR2 YDEGEE. V was pared by 0 bases and J by 6 bases, with 16 bases between. The CDR3 here is CASSLAGAREPEQYF. The CDR3 DNA follows: TGTGCCAGCAGCTTGGCCGGGGCACGGGAGCCCGAGCAGTACTTC.

The CDR3, as DNA: TGTGCCAGCAGCGCGGGCGTGGGGGCAGCGGCTTTCTTT. This translates into CASSAGVGAAAFF. The chain has TRBV7-2 and TRBJ1-1; a possible D gene is TRBD1 (6 bases). The CDR3 covers 13 residues. V was pared by 5 bases and J by 11 bases, with 18 bases between. Germline CDR1 SGHTA, CDR2 FQGNSA.

V gene TRBV4-1 combines with J gene TRBJ1-2; D is undetermined. Per the germline V gene, CDR1 is MGHRA and CDR2 is YSYEKL. Trimming left V 2 bases short and J 4 bases short, with 14 bases between. CDR3 length equals 15 residues. The chain's CDR3 is CASSQFRGIIYGYTF. The CDR3 coding sequence is TGCGCCAGCAGCCAATTTAGAGGGATCATCTATGGCTACACCTTC.

The chain is built from TRBV18 and TRBJ1-5, with TRBD1 matching 12 bases. The CDR3 sequence is 15 residues long. J was trimmed by 5 bases and V by 4 bases; bases with no gene match: 3. Germline lookup yields CDR1 KGHSH and CDR2 LQKENI. CDR3 loop: CASSQGTGGHQPQHF. The CDR3 DNA sequence: TGTGCCAGCTCACAAGGGACAGGGGGCCATCAGCCCCAGCATTTT. Full variable domain (rest looked up from reference TRBV18 and TRBJ1-5): NAGVMQNPRHLVRRRGQEARLRCSPMKGHSHVYWYRQLPEEGLKFMVYLQKENIIDESGMPKERFSAEFPKEGPSILRIQQVVRGDSAAYFCASSQGTGGHQPQHFGDGTRLSIL.

The rearrangement joins TRBV30 to TRBJ2-7; a weak D match, TRBD1 (6 bases). Germline CDR1 is GTSNPN and CDR2 is SVGIG (reference sequence). This CDR3 has 15 amino acids. The germline V and J ends were trimmed by 4 bases and 0 bases, with 16 bases remaining between them. The CDR3 DNA follows: TGTGCCTGGACAGGGGTCCCCGCTCTCTCCTACGAGCAGTACTTC. Encoded protein: CAWTGVPALSYEQYF.

With regard to this clone: The same CDR3 is also encoded by other DNA sequences in this sample. The genes are TRBV29-1 and TRBJ1-4; TRBD1 matches 8 bases. The ends lost 4 bases at V and 8 bases at J; junction bases unmatched: 6. The CDR3 is 13 amino acids. Germline loops: CDR1 SQVTM, CDR2 ANQGSEA. The CDR3 DNA is TGCAGCGTTGCGGACAGGGTTGGGGAAAAACTGTTTTTT. This sequence encodes CSVADRVGEKLFF.

The chain carries TRBV4-3 and TRBJ1-2; 7 positions match TRBD1. The junction had 6 bases not matched to a gene; V was cut back by 4 bases and J by 4 bases. Germline CDR1 and CDR2: LGHNA and YSLEER. The CDR3 covers 14 residues. This chain's CDR3 is CASSPGQRIYGYTF. CDR3 bases: TGCGCCAGCAGCCCGGGACAGCGCATCTATGGCTACACCTTC.

This clone was seen a single time. The chain links TRBV7-2 to TRBJ1-3; D gene uncertain. CDR1 is SGHTA, CDR2 FQGNSA, per germline. Trimming cost V 3 bases and J 0 bases, with 9 bases left between them. This CDR3 has 15 amino acids. The CDR3 nucleotides are TGTGCCAGCAGCTTTAACAGCCTCTCTGGAAACACCATATATTTT. Translated, it gives CASSFNSLSGNTIYF.

The J gene is TRBJ2-1, the V gene TRBV5-1; D call uncertain. From germline, CDR1 is SGHRS and CDR2 YFSETQ. CDR3 size: 14 residues. Trimming pared 0 bases from V and 4 bases from J, leaving 8 bases between. DNA of the CDR3: TGCGCCAGCAGCTTGGCTCCCAGTTACAATGAGCAGTTCTTC. Protein sequence: CASSLAPSYNEQFF.

The CDR3 DNA is TGCGCCAGCAGCTTGGCGCAGGGCGTCCAAGAGACCCAGTACTTC. Residues: CASSLAQGVQETQYF. V is TRBV5-1 and J is TRBJ2-5; tentatively, D is TRBD1 (5 bases). Germline-derived CDR1 and CDR2 are SGHRS and YFSETQ. This CDR3 is 15 amino acids long. V lost 0 bases, J lost 1 base, and 10 bases lay in between.

The chain uses TRBV3-1 (or the pseudogene TRBV3-2) and TRBJ2-1; a weak D match, TRBD1 (7 bases). Deletions cut 4 bases from V and 2 bases from J, with 15 bases between. Germline CDR1 LGHDT, CDR2 YNNKEL (reference sequence). This CDR3 region has 16 residues. The CDR3 DNA is TGTGCCAGCAGCCTTCTATCAGGGGGGCCCTACAATGAGCAGTTCTTC. It yields the protein CASSLLSGGPYNEQFF.

The rearrangement joins TRBV5-6 to TRBJ1-2, with 8 bases lining up with TRBD1. The trim removed 6 bases at V and 8 bases at J, leaving 24 bases unmatched. Germline V gene sequence: CDR1 SGHDT, CDR2 YYEEEE. CDR3 size: 18 residues. The CDR3 sequence is CASIYRDRFPSGRHGYTF. The CDR3 bases are TGTGCCAGCATCTACCGGGACAGGTTTCCCTCGGGGCGCCACGGCTACACCTTC.

The sample holds one count of this clone. The rearrangement uses TRBV25-1 and TRBJ1-3; 8 bases match TRBD1. The length of the CDR3 is 14 residues. J gave up 9 bases and V 4 bases, and 8 bases lay outside the gene matches. CDR1 is MGHDK, CDR2 SYGVNS, per germline. The CDR3 loop reads CASSAQGARGTIYF. The CDR3 coding sequence is TGTGCCAGCAGTGCCCAGGGGGCCAGGGGCACCATATATTTT.

The rearrangement links TRBV13 to TRBJ2-7, with D unclear. The CDR3 runs 12 residues. Between the trimmed V and J ends, which lost 3 bases and 0 bases, there was a span of 3 bases. Germline V gene data show CDR1 as PRHDT and CDR2 as FYEKMQ (reference sequence). Here the CDR3 DNA reads TGTGCCAGCAGCTTCAGCTCCTACGAGCAGTACTTC. Translating gives CASSFSSYEQYF.

This clone was recorded a few times. The rearrangement joins TRBV6-1 to TRBJ2-7; TRBD2 agrees at 8 bases. The V and J ends lost 3 bases and 2 bases, in that order; junction bases with no gene match: 9. The CDR3 runs to 16 residues. Germline CDR1 is MNHNS and CDR2 is SASEGT. The CDR3 DNA reads TGTGCCAGCAGTGACAGCGGGGGTTACCCTACCTACGAGCAGTACTTC. Its protein product is CASSDSGGYPTYEQYF.

The chain is built from TRBV4-1 and TRBJ2-7; 7 bases are a match to TRBD1. The trim removed 4 bases at V and 5 bases at J, leaving 11 bases unmatched. The CDR3 length is 15 residues. From germline, CDR1 is MGHRA and CDR2 YSYEKL. The CDR3 nucleotides read TGCGCCAGCAGCCTAGGAAGGGGGCCGGTGAACGAGCAGTACTTC. This encodes CASSLGRGPVNEQYF.

In its sample, this clone was seen once. The chain carries TRBV20-1 and TRBJ2-7, with D tentatively TRBD2 (6 bases). CDR1 is DFQATT and CDR2 is SNEGSKA in the germline V gene (reference sequence). The V end was cut by 3 bases, the J end by 6 bases, with 21 bases between. The CDR3 covers 15 residues. In DNA, the CDR3 is TGCAGTGCTAGTTCTCCCAGGCCGGAGGGGCTCGAGCAGTACTTC. It encodes CSASSPRPEGLEQYF.

The chain links TRBV27 to TRBJ1-6, with 7 bases aligning to TRBD1. CDR1 and CDR2 from the germline V gene are MNHEY and SMNVEV (reference sequence). Trimming removed 2 bases from V and 4 bases from J; junction bases left unmatched: 5. The CDR3 totals 16 residues. In DNA form, the CDR3 reads TGTGCCAGCAGTTTACGAGGGGGCGGGTATAATTCACCCCTCCACTTT. Protein: CASSLRGGGYNSPLHF.